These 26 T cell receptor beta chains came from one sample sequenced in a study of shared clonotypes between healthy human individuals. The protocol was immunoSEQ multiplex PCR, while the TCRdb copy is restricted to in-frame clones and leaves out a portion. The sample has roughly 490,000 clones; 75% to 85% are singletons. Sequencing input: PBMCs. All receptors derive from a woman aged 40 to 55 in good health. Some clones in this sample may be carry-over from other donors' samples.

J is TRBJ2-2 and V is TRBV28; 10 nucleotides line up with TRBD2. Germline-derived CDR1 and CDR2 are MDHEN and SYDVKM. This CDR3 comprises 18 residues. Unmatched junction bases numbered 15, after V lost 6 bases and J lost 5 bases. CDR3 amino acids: CASSTGLALPLLTGELFF. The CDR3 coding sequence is TGTGCCAGCAGCACGGGACTAGCGCTACCCCTGTTGACCGGGGAGCTGTTTTTT.

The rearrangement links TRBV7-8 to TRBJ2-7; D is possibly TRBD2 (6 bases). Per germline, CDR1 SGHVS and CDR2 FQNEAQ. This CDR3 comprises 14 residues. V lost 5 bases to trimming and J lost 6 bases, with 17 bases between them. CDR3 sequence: CASSPGLNFVEQYF. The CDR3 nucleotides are TGTGCCAGCAGCCCGGGACTTAACTTCGTCGAGCAGTACTTC.

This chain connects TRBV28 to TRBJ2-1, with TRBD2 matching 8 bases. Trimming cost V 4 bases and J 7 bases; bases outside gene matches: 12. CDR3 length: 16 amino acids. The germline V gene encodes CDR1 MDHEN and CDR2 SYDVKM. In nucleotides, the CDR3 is TGTGCCAGCAGTTCCTCCGGGACTAGGAAAGAGAATGAGCAGTTCTTC. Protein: CASSSSGTRKENEQFF.

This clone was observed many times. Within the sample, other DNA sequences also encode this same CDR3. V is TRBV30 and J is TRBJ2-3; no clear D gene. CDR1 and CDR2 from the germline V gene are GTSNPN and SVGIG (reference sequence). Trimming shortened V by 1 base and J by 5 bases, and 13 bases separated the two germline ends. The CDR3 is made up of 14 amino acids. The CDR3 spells CAWSDHGEVDTQYF. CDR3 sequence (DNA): TGTGCCTGGAGTGACCACGGAGAGGTAGATACGCAGTATTTT. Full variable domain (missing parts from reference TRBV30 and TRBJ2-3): SQTIHQWPATLVQPVGSPLSLECTVEGTSNPNLYWYRQAAGRGLQLLFYSVGIGQISSEVPQNLSASRPQDRQFILSSKKLLLSDSGFYLCAWSDHGEVDTQYFGPGTRLTVL.

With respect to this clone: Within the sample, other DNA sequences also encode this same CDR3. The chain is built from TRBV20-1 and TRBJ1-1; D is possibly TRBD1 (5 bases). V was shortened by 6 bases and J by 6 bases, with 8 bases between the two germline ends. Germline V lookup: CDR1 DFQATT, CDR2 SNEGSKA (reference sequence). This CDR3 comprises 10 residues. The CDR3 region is CSAGGAEAFF. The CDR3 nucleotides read TGCAGTGCCGGAGGGGCTGAAGCTTTCTTT.

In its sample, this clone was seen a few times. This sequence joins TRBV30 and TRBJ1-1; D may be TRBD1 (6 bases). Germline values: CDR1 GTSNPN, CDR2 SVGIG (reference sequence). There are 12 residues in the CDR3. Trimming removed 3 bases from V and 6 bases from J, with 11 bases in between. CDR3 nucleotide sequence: TGTGCCTGGAGCCTGGACAGCCCTGAAGCTTTCTTT. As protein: CAWSLDSPEAFF. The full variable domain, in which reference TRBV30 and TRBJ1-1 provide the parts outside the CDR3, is SQTIHQWPATLVQPVGSPLSLECTVEGTSNPNLYWYRQAAGRGLQLLFYSVGIGQISSEVPQNLSASRPQDRQFILSSKKLLLSDSGFYLCAWSLDSPEAFFGQGTRLTVV.

The CDR3 spells CASSFISGRGYNEQFF. Here the CDR3 DNA reads TGTGCCAGCAGTTTTATTAGCGGGAGGGGTTACAATGAGCAGTTCTTC. This rearrangement joins TRBV28 to TRBJ2-1; 11 bases agree with TRBD2. Germline CDR1 and CDR2: MDHEN and SYDVKM. V was pared by 3 bases and J by 4 bases, with 5 bases of the junction left unmatched. This CDR3 is built from 16 residues. The full variable domain, rest sourced from reference TRBV28 and TRBJ2-1, is DVKVTQSSRYLVKRTGEKVFLECVQDMDHENMFWYRQDPGLGLRLIYFSYDVKMKEKGDIPEGYSVSREKKERFSLILESASTNQTSMYLCASSFISGRGYNEQFFGPGTRLTVL.

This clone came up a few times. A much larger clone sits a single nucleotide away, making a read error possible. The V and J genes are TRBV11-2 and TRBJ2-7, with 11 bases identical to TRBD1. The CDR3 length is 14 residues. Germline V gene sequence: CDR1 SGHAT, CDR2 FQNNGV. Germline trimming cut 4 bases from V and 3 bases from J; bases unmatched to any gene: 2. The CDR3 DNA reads TGTGCCAGCAGCTCCGGGACAGGGGGCTACGAGCAGTACTTC. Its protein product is CASSSGTGGYEQYF. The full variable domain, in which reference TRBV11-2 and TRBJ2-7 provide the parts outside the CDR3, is EAGVAQSPRYKIIEKRQSVAFWCNPISGHATLYWYQQILGQGPKLLIQFQNNGVVDDSQLPKDRFSAERLKGVDSTLKIQPAKLEDSAVYLCASSSGTGGYEQYFGPGTRLTVT.

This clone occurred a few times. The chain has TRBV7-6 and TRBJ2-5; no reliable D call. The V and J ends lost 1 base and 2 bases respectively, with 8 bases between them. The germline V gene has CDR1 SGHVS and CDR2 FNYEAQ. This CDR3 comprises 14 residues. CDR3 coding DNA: TGTGCCAGCAGCTTAGGCTCAGCGCAAGAGACCCAGTACTTC. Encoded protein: CASSLGSAQETQYF.

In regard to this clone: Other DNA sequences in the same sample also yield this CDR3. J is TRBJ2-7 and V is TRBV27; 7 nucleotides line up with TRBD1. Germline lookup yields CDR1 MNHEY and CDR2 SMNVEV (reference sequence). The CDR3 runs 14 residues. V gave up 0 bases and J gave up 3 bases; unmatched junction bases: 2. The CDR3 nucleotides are TGTGCCAGCAGTTTATCGGGACAGAGCTACGAGCAGTACTTC. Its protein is CASSLSGQSYEQYF.

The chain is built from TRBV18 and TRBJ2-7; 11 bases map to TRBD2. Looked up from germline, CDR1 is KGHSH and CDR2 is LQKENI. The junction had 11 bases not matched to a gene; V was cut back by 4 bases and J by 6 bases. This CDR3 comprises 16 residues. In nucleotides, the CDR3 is TGTGCCAGCTCACAGTCCACTAGCGGGAGTGGCTCCGAGCAGTACTTC. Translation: CASSQSTSGSGSEQYF. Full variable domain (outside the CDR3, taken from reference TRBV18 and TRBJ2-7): NAGVMQNPRHLVRRRGQEARLRCSPMKGHSHVYWYRQLPEEGLKFMVYLQKENIIDESGMPKERFSAEFPKEGPSILRIQQVVRGDSAAYFCASSQSTSGSGSEQYFGPGTRLTVT.

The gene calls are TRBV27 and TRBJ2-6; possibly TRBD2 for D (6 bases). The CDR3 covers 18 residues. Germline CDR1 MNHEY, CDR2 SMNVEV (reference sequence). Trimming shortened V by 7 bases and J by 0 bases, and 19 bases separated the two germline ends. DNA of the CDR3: TGTGCCAGCACTTCGGAGGGCCCTCTTCTCTCTGGGGCCAACGTCCTGACTTTC. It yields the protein CASTSEGPLLSGANVLTF.

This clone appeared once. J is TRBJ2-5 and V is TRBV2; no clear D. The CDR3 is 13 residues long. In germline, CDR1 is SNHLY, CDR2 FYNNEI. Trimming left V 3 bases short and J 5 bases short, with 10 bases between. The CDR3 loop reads CASSEGGIETQYF. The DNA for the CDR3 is TGTGCCAGCAGTGAGGGTGGGATCGAGACCCAGTACTTC.

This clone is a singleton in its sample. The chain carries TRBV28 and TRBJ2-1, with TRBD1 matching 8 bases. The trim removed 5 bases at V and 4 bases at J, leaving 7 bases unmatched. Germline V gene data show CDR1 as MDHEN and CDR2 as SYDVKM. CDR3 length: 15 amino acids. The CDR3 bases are TGTGCCAGCAGTCCCCTGGACAGGGATTACAATGAGCAGTTCTTC. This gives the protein CASSPLDRDYNEQFF.

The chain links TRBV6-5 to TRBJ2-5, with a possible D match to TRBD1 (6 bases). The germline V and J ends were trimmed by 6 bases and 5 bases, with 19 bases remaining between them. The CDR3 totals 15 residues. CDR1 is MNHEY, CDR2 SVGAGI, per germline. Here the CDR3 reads CASSPPTDSKETQYF. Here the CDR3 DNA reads TGTGCCAGCAGCCCACCTACGGACAGTAAGGAGACCCAGTACTTC.

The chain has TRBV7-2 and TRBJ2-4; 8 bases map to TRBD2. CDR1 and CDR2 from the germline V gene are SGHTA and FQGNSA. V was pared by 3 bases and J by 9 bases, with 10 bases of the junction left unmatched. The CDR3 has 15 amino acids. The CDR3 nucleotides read TGTGCCAGCAGCTTGAAAAGCGGGAGTGGGGGCATTCAGTACTTC. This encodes CASSLKSGSGGIQYF. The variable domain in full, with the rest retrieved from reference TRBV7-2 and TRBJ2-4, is GAGVSQSPSNKVTEKGKDVELRCDPISGHTALYWYRQSLGQGLEFLIYFQGNSAPDKSGLPSDRFSAERTGGSVSTLTIQRTQQEDSAVYLCASSLKSGSGGIQYFGAGTRLSVL.

CDR3 DNA: TGTGCCAGCAGCCCTGTGGCGGGAGGTAACACCGGGGAGCTGTTTTTT. It specifies CASSPVAGGNTGELFF. The chain uses TRBV7-3 and TRBJ2-2, with TRBD2 matching 8 bases. V was clipped by 5 bases and J by 2 bases; unmatched bases: 7. The CDR3 has 16 residues. Germline V lookup: CDR1 SGHTA, CDR2 FQGTGA.

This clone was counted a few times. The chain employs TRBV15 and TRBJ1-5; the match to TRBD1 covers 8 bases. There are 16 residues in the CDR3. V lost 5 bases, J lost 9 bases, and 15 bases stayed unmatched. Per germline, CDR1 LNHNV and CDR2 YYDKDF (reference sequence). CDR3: CATSAQGAASRRPQHF. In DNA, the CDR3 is TGTGCCACCAGCGCCCAGGGGGCAGCCTCCCGGAGGCCCCAGCATTTT.

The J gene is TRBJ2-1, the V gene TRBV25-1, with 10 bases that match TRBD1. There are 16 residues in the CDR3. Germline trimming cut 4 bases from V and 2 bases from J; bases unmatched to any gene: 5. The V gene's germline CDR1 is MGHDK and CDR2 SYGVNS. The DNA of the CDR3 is TGTGCCAGCAGTGGTCCGGGACAGGGGACCTACAATGAGCAGTTCTTC. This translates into CASSGPGQGTYNEQFF.

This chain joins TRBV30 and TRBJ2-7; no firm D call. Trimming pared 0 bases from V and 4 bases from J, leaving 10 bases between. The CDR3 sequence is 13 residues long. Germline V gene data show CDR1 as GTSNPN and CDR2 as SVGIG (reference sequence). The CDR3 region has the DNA TGTGCCTGGAGTGTATTAGGGCTTTACGAGCAGTACTTC. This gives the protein CAWSVLGLYEQYF. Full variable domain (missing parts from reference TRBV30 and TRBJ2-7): SQTIHQWPATLVQPVGSPLSLECTVEGTSNPNLYWYRQAAGRGLQLLFYSVGIGQISSEVPQNLSASRPQDRQFILSSKKLLLSDSGFYLCAWSVLGLYEQYFGPGTRLTVT.

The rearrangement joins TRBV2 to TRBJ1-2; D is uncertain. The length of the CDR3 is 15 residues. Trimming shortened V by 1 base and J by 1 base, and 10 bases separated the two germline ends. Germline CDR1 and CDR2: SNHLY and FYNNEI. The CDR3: CASSEDSLLNYGYTF. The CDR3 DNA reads TGTGCCAGCAGTGAAGACAGCCTTCTTAACTATGGCTACACCTTC.

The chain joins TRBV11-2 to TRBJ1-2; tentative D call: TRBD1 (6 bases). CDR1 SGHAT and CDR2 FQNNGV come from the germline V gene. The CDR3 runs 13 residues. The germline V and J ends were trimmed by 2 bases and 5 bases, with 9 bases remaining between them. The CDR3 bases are TGTGCCAGCAGCTTACAAGGACAGTATGGCTACACCTTC. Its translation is CASSLQGQYGYTF. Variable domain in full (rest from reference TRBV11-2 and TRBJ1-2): EAGVAQSPRYKIIEKRQSVAFWCNPISGHATLYWYQQILGQGPKLLIQFQNNGVVDDSQLPKDRFSAERLKGVDSTLKIQPAKLEDSAVYLCASSLQGQYGYTFGSGTRLTVV.

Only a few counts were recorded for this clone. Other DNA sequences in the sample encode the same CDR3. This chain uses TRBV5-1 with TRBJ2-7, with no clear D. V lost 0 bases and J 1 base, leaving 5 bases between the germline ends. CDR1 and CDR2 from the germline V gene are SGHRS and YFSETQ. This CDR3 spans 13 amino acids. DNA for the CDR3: TGCGCCAGCAGCTTGGCAGGTTCCTACGAGCAGTACTTC. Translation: CASSLAGSYEQYF.

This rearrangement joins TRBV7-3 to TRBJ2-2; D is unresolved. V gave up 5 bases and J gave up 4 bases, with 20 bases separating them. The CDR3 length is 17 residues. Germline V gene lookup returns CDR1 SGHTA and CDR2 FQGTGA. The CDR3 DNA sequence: TGTGCCAGCAGCCCGCTCGGGCGCACGATGACCACCGGGGAGCTGTTTTTT. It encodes CASSPLGRTMTTGELFF. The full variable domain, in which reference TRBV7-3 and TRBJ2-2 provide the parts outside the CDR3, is GAGVSQTPSNKVTEKGKYVELRCDPISGHTALYWYRQSLGQGPEFLIYFQGTGAADDSGLPNDRFFAVRPEGSVSTLKIQRTERGDSAVYLCASSPLGRTMTTGELFFGEGSRLTVL.

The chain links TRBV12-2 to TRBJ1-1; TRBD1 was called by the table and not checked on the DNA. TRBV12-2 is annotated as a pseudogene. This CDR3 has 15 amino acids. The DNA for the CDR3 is TGTGCAAGTCGCTTCCCTCTGACAGGGCCCACTGAAGCTTTCTTT. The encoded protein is CASRFPLTGPTEAFF.

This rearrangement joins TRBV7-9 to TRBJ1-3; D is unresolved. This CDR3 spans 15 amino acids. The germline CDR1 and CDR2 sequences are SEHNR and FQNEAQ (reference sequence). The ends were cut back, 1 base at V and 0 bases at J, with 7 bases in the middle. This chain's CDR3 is CASSLGQSSGNTIYF. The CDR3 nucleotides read TGTGCCAGCAGCTTAGGGCAGAGCTCTGGAAACACCATATATTTT.